One sample yielded the 20 T cell receptor beta chains listed below, sequenced in a study of blood T cell repertoires in COVID-19. Clones were read by immunoSEQ multiplex PCR, and TCRdb kept only the in-frame ones, dropping some. This table has about 290,000 clones, 89% appearing once. The sample taken for sequencing was peripheral blood. These receptors were obtained from a middle-aged woman who had recovered from COVID-19.

The chain is built from TRBV5-1 and TRBJ2-1; 9 nucleotides agree with TRBD1. The length of the CDR3 is 14 residues. Germline lookup yields CDR1 SGHRS and CDR2 YFSETQ. V shed 3 bases and J 3 bases; nucleotides not matched to a gene: 1. The CDR3 sequence is CASSSTGGYNEQFF. The CDR3 DNA sequence: TGCGCCAGCAGCTCGACAGGGGGCTACAATGAGCAGTTCTTC.

The chain links TRBV29-1 to TRBJ2-5; tentative D call: TRBD2 (5 bases). With 4 bases removed from V and 5 bases from J, the gap between germline ends came to 14 bases. Germline V CDR1 and CDR2: SQVTM, ANQGSEA. The CDR3 runs 13 residues. CDR3 region: CSVGGAAGETQYF. In DNA, the CDR3 is TGCAGCGTTGGCGGAGCGGCAGGCGAGACCCAGTACTTC.

This chain links TRBV5-4 with TRBJ2-3, with TRBD2 matching over 8 bases. Per the germline V gene, CDR1 is SGHNT and CDR2 is YYREEE (reference sequence). J gave up 8 bases and V 1 base, and 12 bases lay outside the gene matches. This CDR3 has 16 amino acids. DNA of the CDR3: TGTGCCAGCAGCTTGCATCTTCAGCGGGAGATAGGTACGCAGTATTTT. It specifies CASSLHLQREIGTQYF.

CDR3 residues: CASSSQDSYEQYF. The CDR3 nucleotides are TGTGCCAGCAGCTCGCAGGACTCCTACGAGCAGTACTTC. The genes are TRBV11-2 and TRBJ2-7; D is ambiguous. Germline CDR1 SGHAT, CDR2 FQNNGV. V gave up 4 bases and J gave up 0 bases, with 7 bases separating them. CDR3 size: 13 residues.

The chain couples TRBV7-3 to TRBJ2-1; TRBD2 matches at 16 bases. CDR3 size: 16 residues. The germline gives CDR1 SGHTA, CDR2 FQGTGA. Trimming at V came to 2 bases and at J to 6 bases, leaving 1 base not matched to a gene. CDR3 DNA: TGTGCCAGCAGCTTAGGGACTAGCGGGAGGGCCAATGAGCAGTTCTTC. It translates to CASSLGTSGRANEQFF.

V and J are TRBV5-1 and TRBJ2-2, with 11 bases matching TRBD2. J was trimmed by 3 bases and V by 2 bases; bases with no gene match: 3. Germline-derived CDR1 and CDR2 are SGHRS and YFSETQ. The CDR3 contains 16 residues. CDR3 nucleotides: TGCGCCAGCAGCTTTACTAGCGGGGGCCACACCGGGGAGCTGTTTTTT. It yields the protein CASSFTSGGHTGELFF.

The chain couples TRBV11-3 to TRBJ2-1, with 12 bases aligning to TRBD2. J was trimmed by 6 bases and V by 4 bases; bases with no gene match: 7. The CDR3 is 16 residues long. CDR1 and CDR2 (germline): SGHNT, YENEEA. The CDR3 DNA reads TGTGCCAGCAGCTCTAGGACTAGCGGGATTTCCAATGAGCAGTTCTTC. It translates to CASSSRTSGISNEQFF.

The chain links TRBV18 to TRBJ1-1; D possibly corresponds to TRBD1 (6 bases). Trimming shortened V by 3 bases and J by 5 bases, and 19 bases separated the two germline ends. The CDR3 runs 16 residues. CDR1 is KGHSH and CDR2 is LQKENI in the germline V gene. The CDR3 coding sequence is TGTGCCAGCTCACCCAATAACCTACAGGGTGGGACTGAAGCTTTCTTT. Residues: CASSPNNLQGGTEAFF.

This clone was detected only a few times. The CDR3 here is CAWTGLYTEAFF. CDR3 bases: TGTGCCTGGACCGGACTTTACACTGAAGCTTTCTTT. This chain connects TRBV30 to TRBJ1-1; unclear D gene. The germline V gene has CDR1 GTSNPN and CDR2 SVGIG (reference sequence). Trimming took 4 bases from V and 3 from J, leaving 9 bases between them. The CDR3 runs to 12 residues.

The chain combines TRBV5-1 with TRBJ2-2; D might be TRBD1 (5 bases). Germline-derived CDR1 and CDR2 are SGHRS and YFSETQ. Trimming left V 4 bases short and J 5 bases short, with 15 bases between. The CDR3 length is 15 residues. In DNA form, the CDR3 reads TGCGCCAGCAGCCAAGGACACGGGCAGACCGGGGAGCTGTTTTTT. Protein sequence: CASSQGHGQTGELFF.

This clone is a singleton in its sample. The rearrangement links TRBV10-1 to TRBJ2-1; 7 bases match TRBD2. The CDR3 spans 16 residues. Trimming took 0 bases from V and 0 from J; bases not matched to a gene: 2. Germline-derived CDR1 and CDR2 are WNHNN and SYGVQD (reference sequence). The CDR3 nucleotides are TGCGCCAGCAGTGAGTCCGTAGCGGGCTCCTACAATGAGCAGTTCTTC. Its translation: CASSESVAGSYNEQFF.

V and J are TRBV9 and TRBJ2-3; 8 nucleotides align to TRBD1. This CDR3 comprises 16 residues. The germline V gene encodes CDR1 SGDLS and CDR2 YYNGEE. After removal of 0 bases from V and 4 bases from J, the junction contained 7 bases not matched to a gene. CDR3 loop: CASSVGQGIGADTQYF. CDR3 nucleotide sequence: TGTGCCAGCAGCGTAGGACAGGGGATAGGGGCAGATACGCAGTATTTT.

The rearrangement joins TRBV30 to TRBJ2-7; 7 bases fit TRBD1. This CDR3 comprises 15 residues. CDR1 and CDR2 from the germline V gene are GTSNPN and SVGIG (reference sequence). Trimming cost V 0 bases and J 6 bases; bases outside gene matches: 11. DNA for the CDR3: TGTGCCTGGAGTGTAATGCAGGGGGTACGCACCGAGCAGTACTTC. Protein: CAWSVMQGVRTEQYF.

This chain joins TRBV7-6 and TRBJ1-5; 8 bases agree with TRBD1. The CDR3 consists of 16 residues. Germline V gene lookup returns CDR1 SGHVS and CDR2 FNYEAQ. Trimming cost V 7 bases and J 5 bases; bases outside gene matches: 13. CDR3 in amino acids: CASTMRTGQGYQPQHF. In DNA form, the CDR3 reads TGTGCCAGCACCATGAGGACAGGGCAGGGTTATCAGCCCCAGCATTTT.

This chain uses TRBV10-3 with TRBJ2-7; no clear D gene. Deletions cut 3 bases from V and 9 bases from J, with 12 bases between. Germline V gene data show CDR1 as ENHRY and CDR2 as SYGVKD. CDR3 length: 12 amino acids. The CDR3 bases are TGTGCCATCAGTGACAGGCCGCTGGGGCAGTACTTC. It encodes CAISDRPLGQYF.

The rearrangement joins TRBV7-9 to TRBJ2-3; D unclear. Germline values: CDR1 SEHNR, CDR2 FQNEAQ (reference sequence). The V gene lost 5 bases and the J gene lost 0 bases, with 18 bases spanning the gap. The CDR3 spans 17 residues. The CDR3 DNA reads as TGTGCCAGCAGCCGGAATATTGACACGTCGAGCACAGATACGCAGTATTTT. Translated, it gives CASSRNIDTSSTDTQYF.

This chain uses TRBV7-6 with TRBJ1-1; maybe TRBD1 (5 bases). Germline lookup yields CDR1 SGHVS and CDR2 FNYEAQ. The V end lost 7 bases, the J end lost 6 bases, and 21 bases lay between the germline ends. The CDR3 is 15 residues long. The DNA of the CDR3 is TGTGCCAGCACCGAATCCTCTCAGGGCGGGGCTGAAGCTTTCTTT. The encoded protein is CASTESSQGGAEAFF.

This clone came up once. The chain employs TRBV7-9 and TRBJ2-1; tentatively, D is TRBD2 (6 bases). CDR1 is SEHNR, CDR2 FQNEAQ, per germline (reference sequence). The CDR3 runs to 15 residues. V lost 0 bases to trimming and J lost 8 bases, with 14 bases between them. In nucleotides, the CDR3 is TGTGCCAGCAGCTTAGCTTTAGCGGTCACGCATGAGCAGTTCTTC. It yields the protein CASSLALAVTHEQFF.

The chain combines TRBV24-1 with TRBJ1-1, with 7 positions matching TRBD1. CDR1 is KGHDR, CDR2 SFDVKD, per germline. The CDR3 has 15 amino acids. V was clipped by 5 bases and J by 1 base; unmatched bases: 6. CDR3 DNA sequence: TGTGCCACCAGTGGGGGACAGTCTTCGAACACTGAAGCTTTCTTT. This encodes CATSGGQSSNTEAFF.

The chain uses TRBV7-9 and TRBJ2-1, with TRBD1 matching over 7 bases. The CDR3 totals 17 residues. With V trimmed by 6 bases and J by 4 bases, 15 bases remained unmatched. Germline assignment: CDR1 SEHNR and CDR2 FQNEAQ (reference sequence). The CDR3: CASRTNRGSLLYNEQFF. CDR3 DNA sequence: TGTGCCAGCAGAACAAACAGGGGTTCGCTACTGTACAATGAGCAGTTCTTC. Filled out from reference TRBV7-9 and TRBJ2-1, the complete variable domain reads DTGVSQNPRHKITKRGQNVTFRCDPISEHNRLYWYRQTLGQGPEFLTYFQNEAQLEKSRLLSDRFSAERPKGSFSTLEIQRTEQGDSAMYLCASRTNRGSLLYNEQFFGPGTRLTVL.